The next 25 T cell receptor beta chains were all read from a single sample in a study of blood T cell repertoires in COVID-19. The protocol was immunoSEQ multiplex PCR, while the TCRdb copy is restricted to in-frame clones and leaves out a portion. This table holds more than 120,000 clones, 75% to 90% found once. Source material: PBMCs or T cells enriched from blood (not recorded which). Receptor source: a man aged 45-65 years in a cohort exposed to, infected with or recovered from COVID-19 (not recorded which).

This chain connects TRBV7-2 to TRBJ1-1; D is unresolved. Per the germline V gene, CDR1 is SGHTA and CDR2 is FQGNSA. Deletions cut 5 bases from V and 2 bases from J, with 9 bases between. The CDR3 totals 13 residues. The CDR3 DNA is TGTGCCAGCAGCGTTGGGAGTAACACTGAAGCTTTCTTT. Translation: CASSVGSNTEAFF.

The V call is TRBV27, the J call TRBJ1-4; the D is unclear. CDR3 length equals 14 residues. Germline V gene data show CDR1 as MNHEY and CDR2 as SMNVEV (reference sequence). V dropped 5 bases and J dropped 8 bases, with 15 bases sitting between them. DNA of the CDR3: TGTGCCAGCAGTCTGAGGCCACCGGGGGAAAAACTGTTTTTT. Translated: CASSLRPPGEKLFF.

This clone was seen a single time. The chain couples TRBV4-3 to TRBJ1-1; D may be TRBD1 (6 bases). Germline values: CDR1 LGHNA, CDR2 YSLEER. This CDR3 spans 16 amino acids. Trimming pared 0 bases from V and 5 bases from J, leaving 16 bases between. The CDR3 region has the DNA TGCGCCAGCAGCCAAGATCAGGCGGGGGCGCGGACTGAAGCTTTCTTT. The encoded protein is CASSQDQAGARTEAFF.

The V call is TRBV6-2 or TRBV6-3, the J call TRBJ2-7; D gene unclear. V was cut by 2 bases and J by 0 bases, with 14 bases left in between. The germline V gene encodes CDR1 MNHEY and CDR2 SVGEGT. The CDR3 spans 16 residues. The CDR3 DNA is TGTGCCAGCAGTTACGGTCTTCGTGGCCCCTCCTACGAGCAGTACTTC. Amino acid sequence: CASSYGLRGPSYEQYF.

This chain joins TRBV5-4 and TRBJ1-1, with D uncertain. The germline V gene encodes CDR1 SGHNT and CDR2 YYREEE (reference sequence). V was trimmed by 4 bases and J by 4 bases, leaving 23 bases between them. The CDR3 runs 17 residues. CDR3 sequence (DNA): TGTGCCAGCAGCACCTCCGACGGGTTTCGGGTACTCACTGAAGCTTTCTTT. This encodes CASSTSDGFRVLTEAFF. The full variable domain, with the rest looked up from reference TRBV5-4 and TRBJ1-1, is ETGVTQSPTHLIKTRGQQVTLRCSSQSGHNTVSWYQQALGQGPQFIFQYYREEENGRGNFPPRFSGLQFPNYSSELNVNALELDDSALYLCASSTSDGFRVLTEAFFGQGTRLTVV.

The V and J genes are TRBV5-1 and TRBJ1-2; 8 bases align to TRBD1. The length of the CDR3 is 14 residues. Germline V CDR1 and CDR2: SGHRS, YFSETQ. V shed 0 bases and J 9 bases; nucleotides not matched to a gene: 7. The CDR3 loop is CASSLDGQGGSYTF. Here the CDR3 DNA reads TGCGCCAGCAGCTTGGATGGACAGGGAGGTAGCTACACCTTC.

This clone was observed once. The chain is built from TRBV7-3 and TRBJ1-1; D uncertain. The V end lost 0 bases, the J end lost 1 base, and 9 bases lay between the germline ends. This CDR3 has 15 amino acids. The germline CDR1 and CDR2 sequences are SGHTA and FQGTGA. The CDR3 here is CASSLTSTQNTEAFF. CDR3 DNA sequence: TGTGCCAGCAGCTTAACGTCTACCCAGAACACTGAAGCTTTCTTT.

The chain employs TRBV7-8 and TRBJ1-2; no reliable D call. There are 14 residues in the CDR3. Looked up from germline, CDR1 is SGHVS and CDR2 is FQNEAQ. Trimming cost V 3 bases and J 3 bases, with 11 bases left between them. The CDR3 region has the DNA TGTGCCAGCAGCTTGCAGACGGACTACTATGGCTACACCTTC. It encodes CASSLQTDYYGYTF.

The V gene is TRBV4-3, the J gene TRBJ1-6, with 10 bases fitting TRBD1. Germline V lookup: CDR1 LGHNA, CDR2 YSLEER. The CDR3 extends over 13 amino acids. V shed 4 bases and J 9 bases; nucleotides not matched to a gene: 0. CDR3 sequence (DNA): TGCGCCAGCAGCCGGGACAGGGGTTCACCCCTCCACTTT. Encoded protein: CASSRDRGSPLHF.

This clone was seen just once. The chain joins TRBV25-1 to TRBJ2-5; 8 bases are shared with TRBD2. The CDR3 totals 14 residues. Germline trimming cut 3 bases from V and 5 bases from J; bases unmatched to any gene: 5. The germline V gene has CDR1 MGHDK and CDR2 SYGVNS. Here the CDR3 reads CASSDPGRVETQYF. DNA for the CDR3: TGTGCCAGCAGTGATCCCGGGAGGGTCGAGACCCAGTACTTC.

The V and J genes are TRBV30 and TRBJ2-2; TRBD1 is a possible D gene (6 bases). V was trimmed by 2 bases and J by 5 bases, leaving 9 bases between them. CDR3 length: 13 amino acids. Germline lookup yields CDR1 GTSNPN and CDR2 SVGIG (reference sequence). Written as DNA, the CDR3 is TGTGCCTGGAGTCCCACAGGGACCGGGGAGCTGTTTTTT. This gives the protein CAWSPTGTGELFF. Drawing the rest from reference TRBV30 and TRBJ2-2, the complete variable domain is SQTIHQWPATLVQPVGSPLSLECTVEGTSNPNLYWYRQAAGRGLQLLFYSVGIGQISSEVPQNLSASRPQDRQFILSSKKLLLSDSGFYLCAWSPTGTGELFFGEGSRLTVL.

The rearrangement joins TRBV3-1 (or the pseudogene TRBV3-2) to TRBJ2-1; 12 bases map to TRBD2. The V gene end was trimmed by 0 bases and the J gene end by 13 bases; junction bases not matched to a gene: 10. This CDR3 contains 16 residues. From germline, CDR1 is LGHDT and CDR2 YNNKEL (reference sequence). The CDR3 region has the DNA TGTGCCAGCAGCCAAGATACGGGGCTAGCGGGAGGGTCCCAGTTCTTC. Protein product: CASSQDTGLAGGSQFF.

The CDR3 DNA reads TGTGCCAGCAGCACCGGGACAGGCTACTCCTACGAGCAGTACTTC. Protein product: CASSTGTGYSYEQYF. The chain combines TRBV5-4 with TRBJ2-7; 8 bases are a match to TRBD1. Germline V gene lookup returns CDR1 SGHNT and CDR2 YYREEE (reference sequence). Trimming cost V 4 bases and J 0 bases; bases outside gene matches: 6. The CDR3 covers 15 residues.

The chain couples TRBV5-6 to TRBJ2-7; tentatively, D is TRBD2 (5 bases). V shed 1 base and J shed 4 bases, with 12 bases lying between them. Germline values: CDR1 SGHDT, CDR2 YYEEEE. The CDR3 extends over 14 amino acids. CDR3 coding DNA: TGTGCCAGCAGCTTGAGTTCCAGGACTTACGAGCAGTACTTC. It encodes CASSLSSRTYEQYF.

As DNA, the CDR3 is TGTGCCACCAAACCGGGAGATTATAGCAATCAGCCCCAGCATTTT. It encodes CATKPGDYSNQPQHF. The chain combines TRBV10-3 with TRBJ1-5; D remains unclear. Trimming pared 10 bases from V and 0 bases from J, leaving 16 bases between. Germline V gives CDR1 ENHRY, CDR2 SYGVKD. The CDR3 is 15 amino acids.

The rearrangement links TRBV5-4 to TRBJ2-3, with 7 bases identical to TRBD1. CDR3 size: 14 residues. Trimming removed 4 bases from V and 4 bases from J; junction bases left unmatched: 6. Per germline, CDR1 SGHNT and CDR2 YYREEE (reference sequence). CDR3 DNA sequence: TGTGCCAGCAGCCGACAGGGTTCATCAGATACGCAGTATTTT. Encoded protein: CASSRQGSSDTQYF.

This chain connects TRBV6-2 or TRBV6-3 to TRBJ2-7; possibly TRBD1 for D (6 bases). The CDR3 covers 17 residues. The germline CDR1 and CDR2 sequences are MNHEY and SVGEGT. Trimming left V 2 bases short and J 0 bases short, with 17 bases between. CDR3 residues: CASSYPSEGRGSYEQYF. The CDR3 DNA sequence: TGTGCCAGCAGTTACCCGTCCGAGGGCAGGGGCTCCTACGAGCAGTACTTC.

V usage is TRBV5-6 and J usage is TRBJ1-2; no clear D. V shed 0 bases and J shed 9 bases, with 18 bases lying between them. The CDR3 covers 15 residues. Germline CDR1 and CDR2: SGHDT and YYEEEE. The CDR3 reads CASSLDIGSPRSYTF. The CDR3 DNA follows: TGTGCCAGCAGCTTGGATATCGGCAGCCCTAGGAGCTACACCTTC.

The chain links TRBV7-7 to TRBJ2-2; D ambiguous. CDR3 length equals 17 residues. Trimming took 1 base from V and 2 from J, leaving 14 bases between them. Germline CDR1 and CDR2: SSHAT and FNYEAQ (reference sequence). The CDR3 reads CASSLGPQVDNTGELFF. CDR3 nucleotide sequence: TGTGCCAGCAGCTTAGGGCCGCAGGTTGACAACACCGGGGAGCTGTTTTTT.

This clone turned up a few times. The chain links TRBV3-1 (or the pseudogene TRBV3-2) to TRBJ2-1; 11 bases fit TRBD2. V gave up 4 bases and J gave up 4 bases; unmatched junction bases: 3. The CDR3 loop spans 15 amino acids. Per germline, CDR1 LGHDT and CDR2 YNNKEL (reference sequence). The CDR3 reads CASSRSGGDYNEQFF. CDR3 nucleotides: TGTGCCAGCAGCCGTAGCGGGGGGGATTACAATGAGCAGTTCTTC.

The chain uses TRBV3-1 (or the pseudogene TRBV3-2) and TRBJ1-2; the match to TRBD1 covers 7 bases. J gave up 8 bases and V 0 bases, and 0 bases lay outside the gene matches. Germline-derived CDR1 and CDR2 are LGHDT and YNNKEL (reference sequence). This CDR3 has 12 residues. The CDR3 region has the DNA TGTGCCAGCAGCCAAGAAGGGGGCGGCTACACCTTC. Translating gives CASSQEGGGYTF.

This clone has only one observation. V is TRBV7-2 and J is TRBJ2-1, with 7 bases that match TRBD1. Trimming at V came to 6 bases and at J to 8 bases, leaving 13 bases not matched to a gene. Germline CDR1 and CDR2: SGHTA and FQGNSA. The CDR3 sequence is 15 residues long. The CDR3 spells CASRRRQGRMDEQFF. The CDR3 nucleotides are TGTGCCAGCAGAAGGCGACAGGGACGAATGGATGAGCAGTTCTTC.

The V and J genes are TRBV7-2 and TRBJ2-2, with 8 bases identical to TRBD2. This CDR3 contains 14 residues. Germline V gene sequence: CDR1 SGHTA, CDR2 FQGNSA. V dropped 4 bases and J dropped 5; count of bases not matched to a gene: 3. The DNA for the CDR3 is TGTGCCAGCAGCTCGTCGGGGGGGACCGGGGAGCTGTTTTTT. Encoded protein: CASSSSGGTGELFF.

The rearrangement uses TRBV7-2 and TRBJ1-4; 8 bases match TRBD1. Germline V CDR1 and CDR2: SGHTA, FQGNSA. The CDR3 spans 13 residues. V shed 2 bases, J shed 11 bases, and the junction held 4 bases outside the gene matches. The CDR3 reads CASSLQGAWKLFF. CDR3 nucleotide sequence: TGTGCCAGCAGCTTACAGGGGGCATGGAAACTGTTTTTT. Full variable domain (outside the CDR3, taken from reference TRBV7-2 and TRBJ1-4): GAGVSQSPSNKVTEKGKDVELRCDPISGHTALYWYRQSLGQGLEFLIYFQGNSAPDKSGLPSDRFSAERTGGSVSTLTIQRTQQEDSAVYLCASSLQGAWKLFFGSGTQLSVL.

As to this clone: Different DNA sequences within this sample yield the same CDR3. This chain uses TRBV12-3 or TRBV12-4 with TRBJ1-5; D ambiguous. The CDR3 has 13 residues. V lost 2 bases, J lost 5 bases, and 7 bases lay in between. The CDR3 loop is CASSLLGDQPQHF. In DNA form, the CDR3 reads TGTGCCAGCAGTTTACTAGGTGATCAGCCCCAGCATTTT.